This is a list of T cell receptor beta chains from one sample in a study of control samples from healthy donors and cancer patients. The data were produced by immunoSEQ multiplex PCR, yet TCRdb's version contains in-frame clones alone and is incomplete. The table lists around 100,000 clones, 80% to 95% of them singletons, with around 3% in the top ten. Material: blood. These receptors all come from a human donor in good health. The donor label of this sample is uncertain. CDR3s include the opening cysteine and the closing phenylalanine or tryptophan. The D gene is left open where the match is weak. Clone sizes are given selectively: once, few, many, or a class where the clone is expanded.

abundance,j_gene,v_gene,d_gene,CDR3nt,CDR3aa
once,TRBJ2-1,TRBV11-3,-,TGTGCCAGCAGCCGTTCACAGGGCTATGAGCAGTTCTTC,CASSRSQGYEQFF
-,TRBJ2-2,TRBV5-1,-,TGCGCCAGCCAGGGCACAGGGACGACCGCCGGGGAGCTGTTTTTT,CASQGTGTTAGELFF
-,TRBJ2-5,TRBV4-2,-,TGTGCCAGCAGCCAAGAGAGAGAAGAGACCCAGTACTTC,CASSQEREETQYF
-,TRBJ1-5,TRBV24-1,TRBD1,TGTGCCACCAGTGGTGGTAAGGGACAGTATCAGCCCCAGCATTTT,CATSGGKGQYQPQHF
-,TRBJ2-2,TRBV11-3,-,TGTGCCAGCAGCTTATCGTTGAGCGGGGAGCTGTTTTTT,CASSLSLSGELFF
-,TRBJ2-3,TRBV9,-,TGTGCCAGCAGCGTAGCTCCTCGGACCGGAGGCTCAGATACGCAGTATTTT,CASSVAPRTGGSDTQYF
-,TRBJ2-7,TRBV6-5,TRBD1,TGTGCCACCCTGTTCGGGGACAGGGTCCACGAGCAGTACTTC,CATLFGDRVHEQYF
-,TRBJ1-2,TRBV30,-,TGTGCCTGGAGTGTCCTGATGCAGGGGAATGGCTACACCTTC,CAWSVLMQGNGYTF
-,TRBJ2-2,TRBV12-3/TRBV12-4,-,TGTGCCAGCCTAAGGGCCGGGGAGCTGTTTTTT,CASLRAGELFF
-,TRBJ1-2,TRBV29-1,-,TGCAGCGTTGTTCCAGGGGAAGAATATGGCTACACCTTC,CSVVPGEEYGYTF
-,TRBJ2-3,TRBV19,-,TGTGCCAGTAGTGTACCCGCGCGCACAGATACGCAGTATTTT,CASSVPARTDTQYF
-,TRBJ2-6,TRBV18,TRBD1,TGTGCCAGCTCACCTCGGGCAGGGGGCATCAACGTCCTGACTTTC,CASSPRAGGINVLTF
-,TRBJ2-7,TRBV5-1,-,TGCGCCAGCAGCTTGTACGGAGGTACCTACGAGCAGTACTTC,CASSLYGGTYEQYF
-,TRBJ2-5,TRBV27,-,TGTGCCAGCAGTTCCCTTCTCCGGGACGGCATGGAGACCCAGTACTTC,CASSSLLRDGMETQYF
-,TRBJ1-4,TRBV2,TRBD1,TGTGCCAGCAGTCGCGTACAGGGGGCGATTGAAAAACTGTTTTTT,CASSRVQGAIEKLFF
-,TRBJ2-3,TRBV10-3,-,TGTGCCATCAGTGAGTCGATTCGAGGGGTCCTCGTGGGAGATACGCAGTATTTT,CAISESIRGVLVGDTQYF
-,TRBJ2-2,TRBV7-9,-,TGTGCCAGCAGCTTGAGCAACACCGGGGAGCTGTTTTTT,CASSLSNTGELFF
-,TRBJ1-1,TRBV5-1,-,TGCGCCAGCAGCTTGGATCAGAACACTGAAGCTTTCTTT,CASSLDQNTEAFF
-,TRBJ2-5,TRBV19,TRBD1,TGTGCCAGTAGTTCCGCGGGACAGGGAGAAGAGACCCAGTACTTC,CASSSAGQGEETQYF
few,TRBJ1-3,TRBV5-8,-,TGTGCCAGCAGCTTGGCCTCTGGAGGAAACACCATATATTTT,CASSLASGGNTIYF
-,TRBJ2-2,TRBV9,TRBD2,TGTGCCAGCAGCGTTCAACTAGCGGGGGACACCGGGGAGCTGTTTTTT,CASSVQLAGDTGELFF
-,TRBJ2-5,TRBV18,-,TGTGCCAGCTCCAGATCACAAGAGACCCAGTACTTC,CASSRSQETQYF
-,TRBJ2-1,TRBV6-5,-,TGTGCCAGCAGTTACTTCAGCCAAGGATCATACAATGAGCAGTTCTTC,CASSYFSQGSYNEQFF
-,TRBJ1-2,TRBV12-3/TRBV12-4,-,TGTGCCAGCAGGGGGACCGGTAACTATGGCTACACCTTC,CASRGTGNYGYTF